This TCR beta chain was found in a study of blood T cell repertoires in COVID-19. About the study: PBMCs, B-cell-depleted T cells, or T cells were the source of the cDNA or gDNA that made up the material.

Trimming removed 7 bases from V and 7 bases from J; junction bases left unmatched: 9. The CDR3 has 13 residues. Source study methods: Estimation of nucleated cell counts was performed using reference gene primer amplification. Here immunoSEQ multiplex PCR was the method, and the copy in TCRdb shows in-frame clones only, minus some. V, J and clone size are those of that table, while D and trimming were read from the DNA. The sample yields around 300,000 clones, roughly 88% seen once. This sequence joins TRBV12-3 or TRBV12-4 and TRBJ2-7; TRBD2 matches 8 bases. This receptor was taken from a woman aged 70-85 years with acute or convalescent COVID-19. The sequenced material came from peripheral blood. CDR3 amino acids: CASTIGGAGEQYF. CDR3 in DNA: TGTGCCAGCACCATCGGGGGGGCGGGAGAGCAGTACTTC.